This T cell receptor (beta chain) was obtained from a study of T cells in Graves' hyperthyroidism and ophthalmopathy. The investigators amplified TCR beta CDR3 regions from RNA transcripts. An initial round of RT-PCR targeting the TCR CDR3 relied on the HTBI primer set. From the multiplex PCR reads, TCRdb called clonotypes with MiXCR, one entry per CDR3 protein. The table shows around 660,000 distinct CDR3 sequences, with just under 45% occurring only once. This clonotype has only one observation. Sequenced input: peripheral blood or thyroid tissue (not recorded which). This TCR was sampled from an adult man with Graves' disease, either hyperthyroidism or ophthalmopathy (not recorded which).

The CDR3 DNA is TGTGCCAGCAGTCCCCGGGGCCCGTGGGCCGAAAAACTGTTTTTT. Its translation: CASSPRGPWAEKLFF. The chain combines TRBV2 with TRBJ1-4, with D maybe TRBD1 (5 bases). Germline lookup yields CDR1 SNHLY and CDR2 FYNNEI. Trimming removed 5 bases from V and 8 bases from J, with 18 bases in between. The CDR3 contains 15 residues.